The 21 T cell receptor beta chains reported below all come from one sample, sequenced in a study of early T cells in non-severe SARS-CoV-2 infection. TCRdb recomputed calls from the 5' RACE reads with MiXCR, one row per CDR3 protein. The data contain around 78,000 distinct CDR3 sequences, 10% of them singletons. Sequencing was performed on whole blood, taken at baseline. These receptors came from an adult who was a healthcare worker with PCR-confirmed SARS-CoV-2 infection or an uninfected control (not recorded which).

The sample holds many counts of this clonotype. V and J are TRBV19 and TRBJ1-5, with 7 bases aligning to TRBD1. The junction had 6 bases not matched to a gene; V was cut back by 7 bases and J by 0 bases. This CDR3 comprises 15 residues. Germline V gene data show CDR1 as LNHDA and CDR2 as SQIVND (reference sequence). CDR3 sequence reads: CASTTGVGSNQPQHF. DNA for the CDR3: TGTGCCAGTACCACAGGGGTTGGTAGCAATCAGCCCCAGCATTTT.

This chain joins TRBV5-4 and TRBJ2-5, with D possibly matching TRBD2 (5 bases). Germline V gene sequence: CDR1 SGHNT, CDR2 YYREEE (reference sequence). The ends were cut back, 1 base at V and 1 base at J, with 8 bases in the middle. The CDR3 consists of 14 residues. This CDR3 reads CASSLRGIQETQYF. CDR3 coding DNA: TGTGCCAGCAGCTTGAGAGGGATCCAAGAGACCCAGTACTTC.

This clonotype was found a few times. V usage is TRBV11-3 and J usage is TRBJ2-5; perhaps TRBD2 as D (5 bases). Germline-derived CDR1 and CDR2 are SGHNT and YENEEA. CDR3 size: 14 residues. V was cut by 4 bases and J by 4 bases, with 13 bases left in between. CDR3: CASSSDGVIETQYF. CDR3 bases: TGTGCCAGCAGCTCGGACGGGGTGATAGAGACCCAGTACTTC. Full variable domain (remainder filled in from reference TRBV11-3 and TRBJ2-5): EAGVVQSPRYKIIEKKQPVAFWCNPISGHNTLYWYLQNLGQGPELLIRYENEEAVDDSQLPKDRFSAERLKGVDSTLKIQPAELGDSAVYLCASSSDGVIETQYFGPGTRLLVL.

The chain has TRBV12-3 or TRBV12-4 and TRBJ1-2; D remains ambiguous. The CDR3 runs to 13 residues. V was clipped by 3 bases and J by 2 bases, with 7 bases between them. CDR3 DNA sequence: TGTGCCAGCAGTTTGACCGTGAACTATGGCTACACCTTC. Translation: CASSLTVNYGYTF.

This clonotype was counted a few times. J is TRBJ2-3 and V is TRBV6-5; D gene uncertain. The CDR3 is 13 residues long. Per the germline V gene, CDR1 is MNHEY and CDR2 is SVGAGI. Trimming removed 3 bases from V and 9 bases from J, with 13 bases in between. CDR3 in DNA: TGTGCCAGCAGTTATGGTATTACGGAGACGCAGTATTTT. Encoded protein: CASSYGITETQYF.

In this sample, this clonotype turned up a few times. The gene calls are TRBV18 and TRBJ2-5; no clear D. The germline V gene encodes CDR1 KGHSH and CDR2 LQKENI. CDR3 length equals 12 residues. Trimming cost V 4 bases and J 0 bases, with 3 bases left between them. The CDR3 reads CASSRNQETQYF. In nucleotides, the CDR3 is TGTGCCAGCTCACGGAACCAAGAGACCCAGTACTTC.

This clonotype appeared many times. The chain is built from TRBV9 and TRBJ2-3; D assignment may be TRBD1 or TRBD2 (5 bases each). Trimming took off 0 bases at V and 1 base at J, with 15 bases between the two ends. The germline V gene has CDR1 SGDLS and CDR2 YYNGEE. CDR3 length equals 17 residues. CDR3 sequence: CASSVGPPVGGTDTQYF. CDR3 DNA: TGTGCCAGCAGCGTAGGCCCCCCGGTGGGGGGCACAGATACGCAGTATTTT.

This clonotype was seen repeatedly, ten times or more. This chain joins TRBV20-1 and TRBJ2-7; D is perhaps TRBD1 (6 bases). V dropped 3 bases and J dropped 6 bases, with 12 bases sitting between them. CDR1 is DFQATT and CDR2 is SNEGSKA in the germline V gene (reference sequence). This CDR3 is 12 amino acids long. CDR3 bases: TGCAGTGCTAGCGTCAGGGGACCCGAGCAGTACTTC. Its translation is CSASVRGPEQYF.

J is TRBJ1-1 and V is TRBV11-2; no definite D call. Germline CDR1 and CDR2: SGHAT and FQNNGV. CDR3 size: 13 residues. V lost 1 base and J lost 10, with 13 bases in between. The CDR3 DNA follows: TGTGCCAGCAGCTTAGTTAGACCTGGAGGAGCTTTCTTT. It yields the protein CASSLVRPGGAFF. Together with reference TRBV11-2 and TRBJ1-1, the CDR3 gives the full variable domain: EAGVAQSPRYKIIEKRQSVAFWCNPISGHATLYWYQQILGQGPKLLIQFQNNGVVDDSQLPKDRFSAERLKGVDSTLKIQPAKLEDSAVYLCASSLVRPGGAFFGQGTRLTVV.

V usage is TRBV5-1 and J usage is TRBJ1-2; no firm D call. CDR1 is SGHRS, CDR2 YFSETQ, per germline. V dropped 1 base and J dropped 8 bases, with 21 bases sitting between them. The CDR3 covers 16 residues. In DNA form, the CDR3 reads TGCGCCAGCAGCTTGATTTATTTGGCCTCGCTGAGCGGCTACACCTTC. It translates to CASSLIYLASLSGYTF.

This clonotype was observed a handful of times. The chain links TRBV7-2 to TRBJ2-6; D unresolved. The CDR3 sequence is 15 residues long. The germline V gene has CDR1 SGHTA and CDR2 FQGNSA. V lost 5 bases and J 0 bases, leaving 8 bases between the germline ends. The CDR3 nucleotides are TGTGCCAGCAGCGGGGTGCACTCTGGGGCCAACGTCCTGACTTTC. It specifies CASSGVHSGANVLTF.

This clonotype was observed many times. CDR3 sequence: CATSRDQMGKKQYF. CDR3 nucleotide sequence: TGTGCCACCAGCAGAGATCAAATGGGGAAGAAGCAGTACTTC. The gene calls are TRBV15 and TRBJ2-7, with no clear D. The CDR3 spans 14 residues. In germline, CDR1 is LNHNV, CDR2 YYDKDF (reference sequence). The germline V and J ends were trimmed by 0 bases and 8 bases, with 14 bases remaining between them.

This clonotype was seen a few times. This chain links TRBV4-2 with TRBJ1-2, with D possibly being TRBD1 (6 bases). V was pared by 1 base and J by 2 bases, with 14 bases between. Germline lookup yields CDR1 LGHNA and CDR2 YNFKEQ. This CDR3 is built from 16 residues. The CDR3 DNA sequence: TGTGCCAGCAGCCAAGGGGGGGCAGGTTTGAACTATGGCTACACCTTC. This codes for CASSQGGAGLNYGYTF.

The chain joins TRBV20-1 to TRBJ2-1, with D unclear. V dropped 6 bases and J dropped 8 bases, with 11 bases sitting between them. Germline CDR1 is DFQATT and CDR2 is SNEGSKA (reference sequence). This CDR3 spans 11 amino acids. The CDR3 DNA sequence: TGCAGTGCCATAAAAAGGGATGAGCAGTTCTTC. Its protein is CSAIKRDEQFF.

The CDR3 DNA follows: TGTGCCAGCAGTTTCGGGCCAGCAACTAATGAAAAACTGTTTTTT. Its protein product is CASSFGPATNEKLFF. The chain carries TRBV27 and TRBJ1-4; D is unclear. Trimming pared 3 bases from V and 0 bases from J, leaving 8 bases between. The CDR3 loop spans 15 amino acids. CDR1 is MNHEY, CDR2 SMNVEV, per germline (reference sequence). The full variable domain, rest sourced from reference TRBV27 and TRBJ1-4, is EAQVTQNPRYLITVTGKKLTVTCSQNMNHEYMSWYRQDPGLGLRQIYYSMNVEVTDKGDVPEGYKVSRKEKRNFPLILESPSPNQTSLYFCASSFGPATNEKLFFGSGTQLSVL.

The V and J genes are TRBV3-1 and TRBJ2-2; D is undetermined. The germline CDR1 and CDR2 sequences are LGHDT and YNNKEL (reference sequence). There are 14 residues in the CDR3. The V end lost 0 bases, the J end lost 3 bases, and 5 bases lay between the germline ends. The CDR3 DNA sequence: TGTGCCAGCAGCCAAGAGTGGGACACCGGGGAGCTGTTTTTT. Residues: CASSQEWDTGELFF.

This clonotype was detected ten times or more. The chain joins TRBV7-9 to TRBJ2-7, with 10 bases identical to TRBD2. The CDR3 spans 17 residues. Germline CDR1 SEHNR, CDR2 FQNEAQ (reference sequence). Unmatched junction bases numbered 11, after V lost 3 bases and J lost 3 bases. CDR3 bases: TGTGCCAGCAGCTTTGATCTAGGTAGCGGGGGGATCTACGAGCAGTACTTC. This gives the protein CASSFDLGSGGIYEQYF.

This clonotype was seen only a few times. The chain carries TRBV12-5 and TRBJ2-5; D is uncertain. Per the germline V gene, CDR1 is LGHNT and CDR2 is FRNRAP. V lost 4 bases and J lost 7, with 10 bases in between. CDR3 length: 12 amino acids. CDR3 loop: CASGSTYGTQYF. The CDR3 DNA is TGTGCTAGTGGTTCAACCTACGGGACCCAGTACTTC. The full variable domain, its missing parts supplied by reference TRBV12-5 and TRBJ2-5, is DARVTQTPRHKVTEMGQEVTMRCQPILGHNTVFWYRQTMMQGLELLAYFRNRAPLDDSGMPKDRFSAEMPDATLATLKIQPSEPRDSAVYFCASGSTYGTQYFGPGTRLLVL.

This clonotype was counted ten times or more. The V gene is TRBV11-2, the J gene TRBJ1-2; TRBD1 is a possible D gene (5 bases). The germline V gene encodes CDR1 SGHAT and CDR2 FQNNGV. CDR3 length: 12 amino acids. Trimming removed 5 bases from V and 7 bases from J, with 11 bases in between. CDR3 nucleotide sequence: TGTGCCAGCAGCCCTCGGGGGGTTGGCTACACCTTC. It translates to CASSPRGVGYTF.

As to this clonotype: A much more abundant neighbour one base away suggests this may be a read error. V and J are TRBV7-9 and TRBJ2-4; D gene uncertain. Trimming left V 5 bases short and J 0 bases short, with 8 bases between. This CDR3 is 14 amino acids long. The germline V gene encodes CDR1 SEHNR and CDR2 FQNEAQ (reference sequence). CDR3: CASSKGLAKNIQYF. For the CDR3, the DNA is TGTGCCAGCAGCAAGGGATTAGCCAAAAACATTCAGTACTTC. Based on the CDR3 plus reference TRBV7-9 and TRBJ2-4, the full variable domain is DTGVSQNPRHKITKRGQNVTFRCDPISEHNRLYWYRQTLGQGPEFLTYFQNEAQLEKSRLLSDRFSAERPKGSFSTLEIQRTEQGDSAMYLCASSKGLAKNIQYFGAGTRLSVL.

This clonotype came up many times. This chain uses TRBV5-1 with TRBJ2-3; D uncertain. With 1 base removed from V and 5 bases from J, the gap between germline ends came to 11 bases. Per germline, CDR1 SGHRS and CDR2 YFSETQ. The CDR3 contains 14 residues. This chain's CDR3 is CASSLTPLGDTQYF. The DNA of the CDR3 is TGCGCCAGCAGCTTGACACCGTTGGGAGATACGCAGTATTTT. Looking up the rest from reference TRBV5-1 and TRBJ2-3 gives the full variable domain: KAGVTQTPRYLIKTRGQQVTLSCSPISGHRSVSWYQQTPGQGLQFLFEYFSETQRNKGNFPGRFSGRQFSNSRSEMNVSTLELGDSALYLCASSLTPLGDTQYFGPGTRLTVL.